These 29 T cell receptor beta chains were all obtained from the same sample, sequenced in a study of cytomegalovirus exposure and HLA in healthy donors. Use of 60 Vbeta and 13 Jbeta primers characterized the PCR. Data came from immunoSEQ multiplex PCR; TCRdb stores just in-frame clones and leaves some out. Counted here are approximately 210,000 clones, more than 85% occurring once; the ten biggest clones make up roughly 1.7%. The sequenced material came from PBMCs. Receptor source: a woman between 18 and 29 years old in good health and CMV-seronegative.

This chain uses TRBV9 with TRBJ2-2; weak D call: TRBD1 (6 bases). Trimming cost V 1 base and J 5 bases, with 12 bases left between them. CDR3 length: 15 residues. Germline CDR1 reads SGDLS; CDR2 reads YYNGEE. For the CDR3, the DNA is TGTGCCAGCAGCGTAAATGGGCAGGGGACCGGGGAGCTGTTTTTT. It yields the protein CASSVNGQGTGELFF.

The chain has TRBV9 and TRBJ1-2; TRBD1 aligns across 7 bases. Per germline, CDR1 SGDLS and CDR2 YYNGEE. The V segment lost 3 bases and the J segment 8 bases; nucleotides outside the gene matches: 10. This CDR3 is built from 14 residues. CDR3 protein: CASSATKGAPGYTF. As DNA, the CDR3 is TGTGCCAGCAGCGCGACAAAGGGGGCGCCGGGCTACACCTTC.

The J gene is TRBJ2-7, the V gene TRBV7-9, with D unresolved. The CDR3 runs 15 residues. Trimming took off 1 base at V and 0 bases at J, with 10 bases between the two ends. CDR1 and CDR2 from the germline V gene are SEHNR and FQNEAQ (reference sequence). The CDR3 nucleotides are TGTGCCAGCAGCTTAGTTCCGTCGAGCTCCTACGAGCAGTACTTC. Translation: CASSLVPSSSYEQYF. The whole variable domain, remainder taken from reference TRBV7-9 and TRBJ2-7, is DTGVSQNPRHKITKRGQNVTFRCDPISEHNRLYWYRQTLGQGPEFLTYFQNEAQLEKSRLLSDRFSAERPKGSFSTLEIQRTEQGDSAMYLCASSLVPSSSYEQYFGPGTRLTVT.

The V gene is TRBV29-1, the J gene TRBJ2-3, with D perhaps TRBD2 (5 bases). CDR1 and CDR2 (germline): SQVTM, ANQGSEA. V shed 6 bases and J shed 2 bases, with 12 bases lying between them. CDR3 size: 13 residues. The CDR3, as DNA: TGCAGCGTCCGGAGGCAGTACACAGATACGCAGTATTTT. Its protein product is CSVRRQYTDTQYF.

V is TRBV10-3 and J is TRBJ1-2; D is perhaps TRBD1 (5 bases). The V end was cut by 8 bases, the J end by 1 base, with 11 bases between. This CDR3 has 13 amino acids. CDR1 and CDR2 from the germline V gene are ENHRY and SYGVKD. This CDR3 is CAIRQGGNYGYTF. CDR3 in DNA: TGTGCCATCCGCCAGGGAGGTAACTATGGCTACACCTTC.

This chain links TRBV29-1 with TRBJ2-7; TRBD1 aligns across 9 bases. The CDR3 has 15 amino acids. V shed 2 bases, J shed 2 bases, and the junction held 7 bases outside the gene matches. From germline, CDR1 is SQVTM and CDR2 ANQGSEA. The chain's CDR3 is CSVESPGQGPYEQYF. As DNA, the CDR3 is TGCAGCGTTGAATCTCCGGGACAGGGCCCCTACGAGCAGTACTTC.

In this sample, this clone turned up once. This CDR3 is CASSRRTGAATEAFF. The CDR3 DNA reads as TGTGCCAGCAGTCGTCGGACAGGGGCGGCCACTGAAGCTTTCTTT. This chain uses TRBV28 with TRBJ1-1, with 9 positions matching TRBD1. The ends lost 5 bases at V and 4 bases at J; junction bases unmatched: 8. Germline V gene data show CDR1 as MDHEN and CDR2 as SYDVKM. The CDR3 extends over 15 amino acids.

The gene calls are TRBV28 and TRBJ2-7; 9 bases line up with TRBD2. The CDR3 runs to 16 residues. Germline V lookup: CDR1 MDHEN, CDR2 SYDVKM. J gave up 2 bases and V 6 bases, and 11 bases lay outside the gene matches. The CDR3 spells CASRTILAGPTYEQYF. CDR3 sequence (DNA): TGTGCCAGCAGAACGATACTAGCGGGTCCTACCTACGAGCAGTACTTC.

This sequence joins TRBV4-1 and TRBJ1-2; tentatively, D is TRBD1 (5 bases). Trimming cost V 1 base and J 7 bases, with 13 bases left between them. The CDR3 totals 14 residues. The V gene's germline CDR1 is MGHRA and CDR2 YSYEKL. The CDR3 region is CASSQGEGLSGYTF. The DNA for the CDR3 is TGCGCCAGCAGCCAAGGGGAGGGGCTCAGTGGCTACACCTTC.

The table lists this clone with a few counts. This chain uses TRBV6-1 with TRBJ2-2; TRBD1 matches 9 bases. The ends lost 4 bases at V and 6 bases at J; junction bases unmatched: 3. The CDR3 length is 14 residues. Germline V lookup: CDR1 MNHNS, CDR2 SASEGT. This CDR3 reads CASSGYRGPGELFF. The CDR3, as DNA: TGTGCCAGCAGTGGGTACAGGGGGCCCGGGGAGCTGTTTTTT.

The J gene is TRBJ2-1, the V gene TRBV6-5; TRBD2 matches 10 bases. Germline V gives CDR1 MNHEY, CDR2 SVGAGI. The CDR3 covers 15 residues. V dropped 5 bases and J dropped 3; count of bases not matched to a gene: 4. The CDR3 here is CASSPGTSDYNEQFF. CDR3 DNA sequence: TGTGCCAGCAGTCCCGGGACTAGCGACTACAATGAGCAGTTCTTC.

The rearrangement links TRBV7-2 to TRBJ1-1; a possible D gene is TRBD1 (6 bases). The germline CDR1 and CDR2 sequences are SGHTA and FQGNSA. V lost 0 bases, J lost 4 bases, and 9 bases lay in between. This CDR3 is built from 14 residues. The CDR3 DNA follows: TGTGCCAGCAGCTTAGCGCTACAGGGCACTGAAGCTTTCTTT. It is translated as CASSLALQGTEAFF.

This chain uses TRBV2 with TRBJ1-1; perhaps TRBD1 as D (5 bases). Trimming removed 6 bases at V and 5 bases at J, with 28 bases between. The CDR3 consists of 18 residues. Germline CDR1 SNHLY, CDR2 FYNNEI. The CDR3 DNA follows: TGTGCCAGCAGCCCTCGCTACGGTGGGGGGGACGGCCCAACTGAAGCTTTCTTT. Translated: CASSPRYGGGDGPTEAFF. Looking up the rest from reference TRBV2 and TRBJ1-1 gives the full variable domain: EPEVTQTPSHQVTQMGQEVILRCVPISNHLYFYWYRQILGQKVEFLVSFYNNEISEKSEIFDDQFSVERPDGSNFTLKIRSTKLEDSAMYFCASSPRYGGGDGPTEAFFGQGTRLTVV.

This chain uses TRBV15 with TRBJ2-1; 9 bases are shared with TRBD2. Looked up from germline, CDR1 is LNHNV and CDR2 is YYDKDF (reference sequence). The CDR3 loop spans 14 amino acids. V lost 4 bases and J lost 6; bases outside the gene matches: 4. The CDR3 DNA follows: TGTGCCACCAGCATCTCAGCGGGGGGCAATGAGCAGTTCTTC. Its protein is CATSISAGGNEQFF. The whole variable domain, remainder taken from reference TRBV15 and TRBJ2-1, is DAMVIQNPRYQVTQFGKPVTLSCSQTLNHNVMYWYQQKSSQAPKLLFHYYDKDFNNEADTPDNFQSRRPNTSFCFLDIRSPGLGDTAMYLCATSISAGGNEQFFGPGTRLTVL.

The chain has TRBV6-6 and TRBJ2-3; possibly TRBD1 for D (6 bases). The CDR3 consists of 16 residues. V was clipped by 2 bases and J by 2 bases, with 14 bases between them. Per the germline V gene, CDR1 is MNHNY and CDR2 is SVGAGI (reference sequence). In DNA, the CDR3 is TGTGCCAGCAGTTACGGGCAGGGGCTAATCACAGATACGCAGTATTTT. Protein sequence: CASSYGQGLITDTQYF.

The rearrangement links TRBV5-1 to TRBJ2-7; 10 bases agree with TRBD1. The germline gives CDR1 SGHRS, CDR2 YFSETQ. This CDR3 spans 14 amino acids. Trimming removed 5 bases from V and 2 bases from J; junction bases left unmatched: 4. The CDR3 DNA follows: TGCGCCAGCAGATCCGGGACAGGGGCCTACGAGCAGTACTTC. Its protein is CASRSGTGAYEQYF.

With respect to this clone: The junction differs from germline at one of its ends, possibly a read error. The gene calls are TRBV7-7 and TRBJ2-1; the match to TRBD2 covers 8 bases. The V gene's germline CDR1 is SSHAT and CDR2 FNYEAQ (reference sequence). The CDR3 covers 14 residues. The CDR3 spells CASSSSPDTPGRVF. The DNA of the CDR3 is TGTGCTAGCAGCTCCTCTCCTGACACTCCCGGGAGGGTCTTC.

V is TRBV5-6 and J is TRBJ2-2; weak D call: TRBD1 (6 bases). This CDR3 region has 14 residues. With 4 bases removed from V and 1 base from J, the gap between germline ends came to 8 bases. Looked up from germline, CDR1 is SGHDT and CDR2 is YYEEEE. CDR3 nucleotide sequence: TGTGCCAGCAGCCCACAGGGGAACACCGGGGAGCTGTTTTTT. Translated, it gives CASSPQGNTGELFF.

The V call is TRBV28, the J call TRBJ2-2; 7 bases line up with TRBD1. This CDR3 is 15 amino acids long. Germline values: CDR1 MDHEN, CDR2 SYDVKM. The V and J ends lost 4 bases and 2 bases, in that order; junction bases with no gene match: 4. The CDR3 DNA sequence: TGTGCCAGCAGTTCGGACAGGATCAACACCGGGGAGCTGTTTTTT. Protein product: CASSSDRINTGELFF.

This clone came up once. V is TRBV2 and J is TRBJ1-5, with TRBD1 as a possible D gene (5 bases). V lost 5 bases and J 0 bases, leaving 8 bases between the germline ends. CDR1 is SNHLY and CDR2 is FYNNEI in the germline V gene. This CDR3 comprises 14 residues. The CDR3 spells CASSRTRSNQPQHF. CDR3 sequence (DNA): TGTGCCAGCAGTCGGACACGTAGCAATCAGCCCCAGCATTTT.

The V and J genes are TRBV5-1 and TRBJ1-4, with a weak D call TRBD1 (6 bases). In germline, CDR1 is SGHRS, CDR2 YFSETQ. This CDR3 is 15 amino acids long. The V end lost 4 bases, the J end lost 0 bases, and 10 bases lay between the germline ends. CDR3 residues: CASSQGTSTNEKLFF. In DNA, the CDR3 is TGCGCCAGCAGCCAGGGGACATCAACTAATGAAAAACTGTTTTTT.

The chain carries TRBV7-9 and TRBJ2-1, with TRBD2 matching 7 bases. V lost 1 base to trimming and J lost 3 bases; unmatched junction nucleotides: 6. CDR1 and CDR2 from the germline V gene are SEHNR and FQNEAQ (reference sequence). The CDR3 loop spans 16 amino acids. This chain's CDR3 is CASSLEGGRFYNEQFF. DNA for the CDR3: TGTGCCAGCAGCTTAGAGGGCGGGAGATTCTACAATGAGCAGTTCTTC.

This clone was seen a single time. The V gene is TRBV4-2, the J gene TRBJ2-5, with 8 positions matching TRBD1. CDR1 is LGHNA, CDR2 YNFKEQ, per germline. Trimming at V came to 4 bases and at J to 2 bases, leaving 3 bases not matched to a gene. This CDR3 spans 14 amino acids. In nucleotides, the CDR3 is TGTGCCAGCAGCCCCAGGACAGGGCAAGAGACCCAGTACTTC. It translates to CASSPRTGQETQYF.

CDR3 in DNA: TGCAGCGTTAGAAAAGGGACAGGGGCCGCCGCCTATGGCTACACCTTC. This translates into CSVRKGTGAAAYGYTF. V and J are TRBV29-1 and TRBJ1-2, with 10 positions matching TRBD1. CDR3 length: 16 residues. J gave up 4 bases and V 5 bases, and 13 bases lay outside the gene matches. In germline, CDR1 is SQVTM, CDR2 ANQGSEA.

The CDR3 here is CASSPRTSGRTLEQFF. The CDR3 region has the DNA TGCGCCAGCAGCCCAAGGACTAGCGGGAGGACTCTAGAGCAGTTCTTC. The rearrangement links TRBV4-1 to TRBJ2-1, with 14 nucleotides matching TRBD2. This CDR3 spans 16 amino acids. In germline, CDR1 is MGHRA, CDR2 YSYEKL. V was clipped by 4 bases and J by 10 bases; unmatched bases: 9.

The genes are TRBV5-1 and TRBJ2-2; TRBD2 is a possible D gene (6 bases). This CDR3 is built from 15 residues. V was pared by 2 bases and J by 5 bases, with 13 bases between. Germline V lookup: CDR1 SGHRS, CDR2 YFSETQ. CDR3 nucleotide sequence: TGCGCCAGCAGCTTTTGGGCCGGGGGAACCGGGGAGCTGTTTTTT. Translating gives CASSFWAGGTGELFF.

V is TRBV5-6 and J is TRBJ2-3, with 11 bases matching TRBD2. With V trimmed by 1 base and J by 6 bases, 7 bases remained unmatched. The germline V gene encodes CDR1 SGHDT and CDR2 YYEEEE. The CDR3 contains 16 residues. The CDR3 DNA follows: TGTGCCAGCAGCTTGCGAGCTAGCGGGAGGTCTGATACGCAGTATTTT. It codes for CASSLRASGRSDTQYF.

V usage is TRBV4-3 and J usage is TRBJ2-7, with 9 bases matching TRBD2. Germline lookup yields CDR1 LGHNA and CDR2 YSLEER. The V segment lost 0 bases and the J segment 7 bases; nucleotides outside the gene matches: 4. This CDR3 is built from 14 residues. CDR3 in amino acids: CASSQDRAGGEQYF. The CDR3 DNA sequence: TGCGCCAGCAGCCAAGATCGGGCGGGAGGGGAGCAGTACTTC.

V usage is TRBV11-2 and J usage is TRBJ1-2; 9 bases agree with TRBD1. CDR1 and CDR2 from the germline V gene are SGHAT and FQNNGV. V shed 5 bases and J 3 bases; nucleotides not matched to a gene: 4. The CDR3 consists of 14 residues. In DNA form, the CDR3 reads TGTGCCAGCAGCGGAGGGACAGGGTACTATGGCTACACCTTC. It codes for CASSGGTGYYGYTF.